This T cell receptor (beta chain) was recorded in a study of shared clonotypes between healthy human individuals. Overall study findings and caveats: With a handful of donors compared, roughly 5% of naive CD4 clonotypes were shared. Shared clonotypes across all four donors exceeded non-shared ones in generation probability. Richness estimates generally favored naive over memory subsets.

This CDR3 has 13 residues. The trim removed 1 base at V and 4 bases at J, leaving 1 base unmatched. Germline loops: CDR1 MNHNY, CDR2 SVGAGI (reference sequence). This table comes from immunoSEQ multiplex PCR, and its TCRdb copy is limited to in-frame clones, with some not included. This table has approximately 2.5 million clones, just over 90% appearing once. Every one of the donors was a Caucasian adult that lived in Nashville, Tennessee. This clone was picked up a small number of times. Its antigen remains unidentified. This TCR derives from a man between 18 and 35 years old in good health. The specimen sequenced was naive CD4+ T cells sorted from blood. Subset here: CD45RA+ positively selected. This chain connects TRBV6-6 to TRBJ2-7; TRBD2 agrees at 7 bases. Here the CDR3 reads CASSYYGGYEQYF. CDR3 in DNA: TGTGCCAGCAGTTACTACGGGGGGTACGAGCAGTACTTC.